The sequence of this TCR beta chain was determined in a study of T cell repertoires in cytomegalovirus infection. Across the study: Indications came from public TCR beta signatures; they pointed to CMV infection and to a matching HLA type. Overall study results and limits: CMV-specific TCR beta clonotypes restricted by HLA-C dominated the ex vivo response.

Germline loops: CDR1 MNHEY, CDR2 SVGAGI. V lost 2 bases to trimming and J lost 8 bases, with 16 bases between them. This CDR3 region has 15 residues. One entry per CDR3 protein results from TCRdb running MiXCR on the reads. Among some 600,000 distinct CDR3 sequences listed, roughly a quarter were seen once. As for this clonotype: The antigen remains unidentified.

The chain couples TRBV6-5 to TRBJ2-1, with a possible D match to TRBD2 (7 bases). The sample taken for sequencing was CD8+ T cells from PBMCs. This clonotype was sampled from a human donor in good health (CMV status not recorded). Some clones in this sample may be carry-over from other donors' samples. In nucleotides, the CDR3 is TGTGCCAGCAGTTACGAGGGGGAGGGCCGGGATGAGCAGTTCTTC. Its translation: CASSYEGEGRDEQFF.